Shown below are 20 T cell receptor beta chains from a single sample sequenced in a study of OX40 agonist ivuxolimab in advanced cancers. TCRdb's copy holds only in-frame clones and misses some; the assay was immunoSEQ multiplex PCR. The sample contains 60,000 or so clones, 87% of which appear only once. The sample here was CD4+ or CD8+ T cells sorted from blood, taken in a trial of the OX40 agonist ivuxolimab. Source of these receptors: an adult with an advanced solid tumor such as melanoma, head and neck, liver or kidney cancer.

The chain recombines TRBV11-2 with TRBJ1-1, with TRBD1 matching 9 bases. After removal of 3 bases from V and 7 bases from J, the junction contained 15 bases not matched to a gene. The CDR3 contains 17 residues. CDR1 is SGHAT and CDR2 is FQNNGV in the germline V gene. The chain's CDR3 is CASSFSPGQGFWVEAFF. DNA for the CDR3: TGTGCCAGCAGCTTTTCCCCGGGACAGGGCTTTTGGGTTGAAGCTTTCTTT.

This rearrangement joins TRBV27 to TRBJ2-3; 10 bases match TRBD1. Trimming removed 7 bases from V and 3 bases from J; junction bases left unmatched: 4. The CDR3 extends over 14 amino acids. Germline assignment: CDR1 MNHEY and CDR2 SMNVEV (reference sequence). In DNA, the CDR3 is TGTGCCAGCAAAAGGACAGGGGGAACAGATACGCAGTATTTT. Residues: CASKRTGGTDTQYF.

The V call is TRBV7-8, the J call TRBJ1-1, with D tentatively TRBD1 (6 bases). CDR1 SGHVS and CDR2 FQNEAQ come from the germline V gene. The CDR3 totals 14 residues. V was clipped by 4 bases and J by 4 bases, with 13 bases between them. The CDR3 sequence: CASSSRGRGTEAFF. For the CDR3, the DNA is TGTGCCAGCAGCTCCCGGGGGCGCGGCACTGAAGCTTTCTTT. The whole variable domain, filled in from reference TRBV7-8 and TRBJ1-1, reads GAGVSQSPRYKVAKRGQDVALRCDPISGHVSLFWYQQALGQGPEFLTYFQNEAQLDKSGLPSDRFFAERPEGSVSTLKIQRTQQEDSAVYLCASSSRGRGTEAFFGQGTRLTVV.

This chain connects TRBV18 to TRBJ2-5; 8 nucleotides agree with TRBD1. Germline CDR1 is KGHSH and CDR2 is LQKENI. CDR3 length equals 17 residues. V lost 3 bases, J lost 1 base, and 10 bases stayed unmatched. The CDR3 here is CASSPTGTGKLQETQYF. For the CDR3, the DNA is TGTGCCAGCTCACCGACCGGGACAGGTAAACTCCAAGAGACCCAGTACTTC. The variable domain in full, with the rest retrieved from reference TRBV18 and TRBJ2-5, is NAGVMQNPRHLVRRRGQEARLRCSPMKGHSHVYWYRQLPEEGLKFMVYLQKENIIDESGMPKERFSAEFPKEGPSILRIQQVVRGDSAAYFCASSPTGTGKLQETQYFGPGTRLLVL.

The rearrangement joins TRBV6-1 to TRBJ1-5; perhaps TRBD1 as D (6 bases). The CDR3 is made up of 13 amino acids. The germline V and J ends were trimmed by 5 bases and 3 bases, with 8 bases remaining between them. Per germline, CDR1 MNHNS and CDR2 SASEGT. Here the CDR3 DNA reads TGTGCCAGCAGTCGGGACACCAATCAGCCCCAGCATTTT. It specifies CASSRDTNQPQHF.

This rearrangement joins TRBV5-8 to TRBJ1-1; 12 nucleotides line up with TRBD1. V was clipped by 5 bases and J by 6 bases; unmatched bases: 5. The CDR3 runs to 14 residues. Germline CDR1 reads SGHTS; CDR2 reads YDEGEE. CDR3 loop: CASSRGTGGSEAFF. The CDR3 nucleotides are TGTGCCAGCAGTAGGGGGACAGGGGGCTCTGAAGCTTTCTTT.

This clone was recorded a few times. J is TRBJ1-1 and V is TRBV18; D not certain. The length of the CDR3 is 15 residues. The V gene lost 3 bases and the J gene lost 3 bases, with 14 bases spanning the gap. Germline V gene lookup returns CDR1 KGHSH and CDR2 LQKENI. CDR3 sequence (DNA): TGTGCCAGCTCACCGACTGGAGTAGGGTACACTGAAGCTTTCTTT. This encodes CASSPTGVGYTEAFF.

This rearrangement joins TRBV9 to TRBJ2-3; TRBD1 matches at 9 bases. V lost 4 bases to trimming and J lost 4 bases; unmatched junction nucleotides: 7. The CDR3 length is 15 residues. Per the germline V gene, CDR1 is SGDLS and CDR2 is YYNGEE. CDR3 amino acids: CASSSGTGSSDTQYF. The CDR3 region has the DNA TGTGCCAGCAGCTCCGGGACAGGGTCGTCAGATACGCAGTATTTT.

This clone was seen only once. This rearrangement joins TRBV29-1 to TRBJ1-1; D uncertain. The CDR3 is made up of 12 amino acids. With 7 bases removed from V and 1 base from J, the gap between germline ends came to 10 bases. CDR1 and CDR2 from the germline V gene are SQVTM and ANQGSEA. CDR3 nucleotides: TGCAGCGCAAGACGGCAGAACACTGAAGCTTTCTTT. Amino acid sequence: CSARRQNTEAFF.

CDR3 region: CASSPPRVTSGSVGQFF. The CDR3 DNA reads TGTGCCAGCTCACCACCGAGAGTTACTAGCGGGAGTGTGGGGCAGTTCTTC. The V call is TRBV18, the J call TRBJ2-1; TRBD2 aligns across 11 bases. V trimming: 0 bases; J trimming: 12 bases; junction bases outside the gene matches: 13. The CDR3 sequence is 17 residues long. Germline V gene lookup returns CDR1 KGHSH and CDR2 LQKENI.

V and J are TRBV19 and TRBJ2-2, with TRBD1 matching 9 bases. V gave up 10 bases and J gave up 1 base; unmatched junction bases: 7. CDR3 size: 15 residues. Germline V gives CDR1 LNHDA, CDR2 SQIVND (reference sequence). The CDR3 reads CATLPGQGNTGELFF. In DNA, the CDR3 is TGTGCCACCTTACCGGGACAGGGGAACACCGGGGAGCTGTTTTTT.

The chain employs TRBV25-1 and TRBJ1-4; 7 positions agree with TRBD1. With V trimmed by 6 bases and J by 8 bases, 9 bases remained unmatched. The CDR3 runs to 14 residues. The germline CDR1 and CDR2 sequences are MGHDK and SYGVNS. The CDR3 is CASSLRDRGEKLFF. CDR3 in DNA: TGTGCCAGCAGCCTCCGGGACAGAGGCGAAAAACTGTTTTTT.

This chain connects TRBV7-2 to TRBJ2-2, with 8 bases matching TRBD1. This CDR3 has 14 residues. Germline V gives CDR1 SGHTA, CDR2 FQGNSA. Trimming at V came to 3 bases and at J to 4 bases, leaving 1 base not matched to a gene. The CDR3 DNA sequence: TGTGCCAGCAGCTTCACAGGGGGCACCGGGGAGCTGTTTTTT. It codes for CASSFTGGTGELFF. The whole variable domain, filled in from reference TRBV7-2 and TRBJ2-2, reads GAGVSQSPSNKVTEKGKDVELRCDPISGHTALYWYRQSLGQGLEFLIYFQGNSAPDKSGLPSDRFSAERTGGSVSTLTIQRTQQEDSAVYLCASSFTGGTGELFFGEGSRLTVL.

V gene TRBV6-1 combines with J gene TRBJ1-5, with no clear D. This CDR3 has 15 residues. The V end lost 2 bases, the J end lost 2 bases, and 10 bases lay between the germline ends. CDR1 is MNHNS and CDR2 is SASEGT in the germline V gene. The CDR3 nucleotides are TGTGCCAGCAGTGAACTAAGAGATGGCAATCAGCCCCAGCATTTT. Amino acids: CASSELRDGNQPQHF.

This clone was recorded a few times. The chain couples TRBV2 to TRBJ1-2; 9 bases line up with TRBD1. The germline V gene has CDR1 SNHLY and CDR2 FYNNEI. The CDR3 totals 12 residues. Trimming at V came to 6 bases and at J to 8 bases, leaving 4 bases not matched to a gene. CDR3 DNA sequence: TGTGCCAGCAGGATGACAGGGGGAGGCTACACCTTC. It translates to CASRMTGGGYTF.

This clone turned up a few times. This rearrangement joins TRBV20-1 to TRBJ1-2; no reliable D call. Germline values: CDR1 DFQATT, CDR2 SNEGSKA (reference sequence). The CDR3 covers 11 residues. V was trimmed by 5 bases and J by 3 bases, leaving 7 bases between them. The CDR3 reads CSAYPDYGYTF. The CDR3 coding sequence is TGCAGTGCTTACCCAGACTATGGCTACACCTTC.

The genes are TRBV7-9 and TRBJ2-6, with D possibly matching TRBD2 (5 bases). V lost 5 bases and J lost 4, with 12 bases in between. The CDR3 length is 15 residues. Germline loops: CDR1 SEHNR, CDR2 FQNEAQ (reference sequence). The CDR3 reads CASSHASGGANVLTF. CDR3 coding DNA: TGTGCCAGCAGCCACGCCTCGGGGGGGGCCAACGTCCTGACTTTC.

The gene calls are TRBV7-9 and TRBJ2-5; 7 nucleotides align to TRBD2. The J call could be wrong; TRBJ2-7 is a better fit for the DNA end. This CDR3 spans 16 amino acids. Germline CDR1 and CDR2: SEHNR and FQNEAQ (reference sequence). Here the CDR3 reads CASSLTGTTRSYEQYF. CDR3 nucleotide sequence: TGTGCCAGCAGCCTTACCGGGACTACCCGCTCCTACGAGCAGTACTTC.

V usage is TRBV29-1 and J usage is TRBJ2-1; D is unresolved. V lost 0 bases and J 6 bases, leaving 9 bases between the germline ends. Germline V lookup: CDR1 SQVTM, CDR2 ANQGSEA. This CDR3 has 13 residues. The CDR3 reads CSVEDRWGNEQFF. The CDR3 DNA is TGCAGCGTTGAAGATCGTTGGGGCAATGAGCAGTTCTTC.

This sequence joins TRBV7-6 and TRBJ1-1, with a weak D call TRBD1 (6 bases). The CDR3 is 16 amino acids. CDR1 SGHVS and CDR2 FNYEAQ come from the germline V gene. The V gene lost 5 bases and the J gene lost 1 base, with 17 bases spanning the gap. CDR3 sequence (DNA): TGTGCCAGCAGCCGCCTATCCGGGACACCGAACACTGAAGCTTTCTTT. It specifies CASSRLSGTPNTEAFF. The full variable domain, its missing parts supplied by reference TRBV7-6 and TRBJ1-1, is GAGVSQSPRYKVTKRGQDVALRCDPISGHVSLYWYRQALGQGPEFLTYFNYEAQQDKSGLPNDRFSAERPEGSISTLTIQRTEQRDSAMYRCASSRLSGTPNTEAFFGQGTRLTVV.